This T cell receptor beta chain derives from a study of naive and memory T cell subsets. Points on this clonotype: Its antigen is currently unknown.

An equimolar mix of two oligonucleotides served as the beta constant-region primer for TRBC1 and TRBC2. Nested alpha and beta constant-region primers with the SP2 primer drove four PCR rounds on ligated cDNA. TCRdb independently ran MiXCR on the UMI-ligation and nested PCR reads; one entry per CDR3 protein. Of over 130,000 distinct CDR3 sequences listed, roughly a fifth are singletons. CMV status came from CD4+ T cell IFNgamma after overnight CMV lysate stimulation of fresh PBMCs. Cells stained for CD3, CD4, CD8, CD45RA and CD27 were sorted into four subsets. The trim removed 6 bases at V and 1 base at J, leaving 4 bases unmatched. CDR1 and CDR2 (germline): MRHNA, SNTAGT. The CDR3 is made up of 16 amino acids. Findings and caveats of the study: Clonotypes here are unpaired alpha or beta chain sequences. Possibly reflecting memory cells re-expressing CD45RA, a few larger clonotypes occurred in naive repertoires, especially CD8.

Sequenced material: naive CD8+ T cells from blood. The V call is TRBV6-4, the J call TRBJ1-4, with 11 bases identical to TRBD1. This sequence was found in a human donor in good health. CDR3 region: CASRSGTGGTNEKLFF. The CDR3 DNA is TGTGCCAGCAGATCCGGGACAGGGGGAACTAATGAAAAACTGTTTTTT.